The rows below give T cell receptor beta chains drawn from one sample of a study of identical twins. Using its own MiXCR run on the 5' RACE reads, TCRdb lists one record per CDR3 protein. This sample has approximately 230,000 distinct CDR3 sequences, with approximately 5.9% found just once. This same sample was also taken into another study, of T cells expressing NK-cell markers.

Sequencing was done on a sample of CD8+ T cells sorted from blood. The receptors come from a woman aged 18-29 years in good health. CDR3s include the opening cysteine and the closing phenylalanine or tryptophan. Fields, in order: D gene, J gene, V gene, clone size, CDR3 protein, CDR3 DNA. A D gene is named only where the DNA matches it firmly. Some rows have no size entry. The others give once, few or many, or a class for an expanded clone.

d_gene: TRBD1; j_gene: TRBJ1-2; v_gene: TRBV2; abundance: .; CDR3aa: CASRQGSNGYTF; CDR3nt: TGTGCCAGCAGACAGGGGAGCAATGGCTACACCTTC
d_gene: .; j_gene: TRBJ2-7; v_gene: TRBV30; abundance: .; CDR3aa: CAWRHRVEQYF; CDR3nt: TGTGCCTGGAGACACAGGGTCGAGCAGTACTTC
d_gene: TRBD2; j_gene: TRBJ2-5; v_gene: TRBV12-5; abundance: few; CDR3aa: CASGLNPSGREQETQYF; CDR3nt: TGTGCTAGTGGTTTGAACCCTAGCGGGAGGGAACAAGAGACCCAGTACTTC
d_gene: .; j_gene: TRBJ2-5; v_gene: TRBV9; abundance: few; CDR3aa: CASSVDLGIGETQYF; CDR3nt: TGTGCCAGCAGCGTAGATTTGGGGATAGGAGAGACCCAGTACTTC
d_gene: .; j_gene: TRBJ2-1; v_gene: TRBV2; abundance: many; CDR3aa: CATPWGDEQFF; CDR3nt: TGTGCCACCCCCTGGGGAGATGAGCAGTTCTTC
d_gene: TRBD2; j_gene: TRBJ2-1; v_gene: TRBV5-1; abundance: .; CDR3aa: CASSRTSGRIDEQFF; CDR3nt: TGCGCCAGCAGCAGGACTAGCGGGAGAATCGATGAGCAGTTCTTC
d_gene: .; j_gene: TRBJ2-3; v_gene: TRBV9; abundance: .; CDR3aa: CASSSLENTQYF; CDR3nt: TGTGCCAGCAGCTCTCTAGAGAATACGCAGTATTTT
d_gene: TRBD2; j_gene: TRBJ2-3; v_gene: TRBV9; abundance: many; CDR3aa: CASSGLTSLEQYF; CDR3nt: TGTGCCAGCAGCGGCTTGACTAGCCTGGAGCAGTATTTT
d_gene: TRBD2; j_gene: TRBJ2-7; v_gene: TRBV7-9; abundance: few; CDR3aa: CASSLANGLAPHEQYF; CDR3nt: TGTGCCAGCAGCTTAGCGAACGGACTAGCTCCCCACGAGCAGTACTTC
d_gene: TRBD2; j_gene: TRBJ2-4; v_gene: TRBV3-1; abundance: few; CDR3aa: CASSQAQGLAGGLNIQYF; CDR3nt: TGTGCCAGCAGCCAAGCACAGGGACTAGCGGGGGGGCTGAACATTCAGTACTTC
d_gene: TRBD2; j_gene: TRBJ2-1; v_gene: TRBV2; abundance: .; CDR3aa: CASTSGTYNEQFF; CDR3nt: TGTGCCAGTACTAGCGGTACCTACAATGAGCAGTTCTTC
d_gene: TRBD2; j_gene: TRBJ2-5; v_gene: TRBV29-1; abundance: many; CDR3aa: CSVPGGGAGETQYF; CDR3nt: TGCAGCGTTCCCGGGGGGGGTGCGGGGGAGACCCAGTACTTC
d_gene: .; j_gene: TRBJ2-3; v_gene: TRBV25-1; abundance: .; CDR3aa: CASSVQSDTQYF; CDR3nt: TGTGCCAGCTCCGTACAATCAGATACGCAGTATTTT
d_gene: .; j_gene: TRBJ1-2; v_gene: TRBV29-1; abundance: .; CDR3aa: CSVDVDYGYTF; CDR3nt: TGCAGCGTCGATGTCGATTATGGCTACACCTTC
d_gene: .; j_gene: TRBJ2-1; v_gene: TRBV14; abundance: many; CDR3aa: CASSQDRYEQFF; CDR3nt: TGTGCCAGCAGCCAAGACCGGTATGAGCAGTTCTTC
d_gene: TRBD2; j_gene: TRBJ2-6; v_gene: TRBV6-1; abundance: many; CDR3aa: CASRSGTSGSSGANVLTF; CDR3nt: TGTGCCAGCAGATCCGGGACTAGCGGAAGCTCTGGGGCCAACGTCCTGACTTTC
d_gene: .; j_gene: TRBJ2-1; v_gene: TRBV28; abundance: few; CDR3aa: CATSPPDSGAYNEQFF; CDR3nt: TGTGCCACTTCGCCCCCGGACTCAGGGGCCTACAATGAGCAGTTCTTC
d_gene: .; j_gene: TRBJ2-1; v_gene: TRBV7-9; abundance: many; CDR3aa: CASSPPLAAYNEQFF; CDR3nt: TGTGCCAGCAGCCCACCTCTAGCCGCCTACAATGAGCAGTTCTTC
d_gene: .; j_gene: TRBJ2-5; v_gene: TRBV12-3/TRBV12-4; abundance: many; CDR3aa: CASSPRTTREETQYF; CDR3nt: TGTGCCAGCAGTCCCCGAACCACACGGGAAGAGACCCAGTACTTC
d_gene: TRBD2; j_gene: TRBJ2-1; v_gene: TRBV20-1; abundance: many; CDR3aa: CSARTSGDYNEQFF; CDR3nt: TGCAGTGCTAGGACTAGCGGTGACTACAATGAGCAGTTCTTC
d_gene: .; j_gene: TRBJ1-2; v_gene: TRBV12-3/TRBV12-4; abundance: .; CDR3aa: CASSPGAWYGYTF; CDR3nt: TGTGCCAGCAGCCCCGGGGCTTGGTATGGCTACACCTTC
d_gene: .; j_gene: TRBJ1-2; v_gene: TRBV7-8; abundance: .; CDR3aa: CASSLSGTAYYGYTF; CDR3nt: TGTGCCAGCAGCTTAAGTGGGACTGCCTACTATGGCTACACCTTC
d_gene: .; j_gene: TRBJ2-7; v_gene: TRBV11-2; abundance: few; CDR3aa: CASSLEPIGYYEQYF; CDR3nt: TGTGCCAGCAGCTTAGAACCTATTGGCTACTACGAGCAGTACTTC
d_gene: .; j_gene: TRBJ2-1; v_gene: TRBV6-2/TRBV6-3; abundance: large; CDR3aa: CASSWGLVGNEQFF; CDR3nt: TGTGCCAGCAGCTGGGGCCTCGTGGGCAATGAGCAGTTCTTC
d_gene: .; j_gene: TRBJ2-3; v_gene: TRBV11-2; abundance: few; CDR3aa: CASSLDGSLSDITDTQYF; CDR3nt: TGTGCCAGCAGCTTAGATGGGTCTTTGAGCGATATCACAGATACGCAGTATTTT
d_gene: .; j_gene: TRBJ2-3; v_gene: TRBV12-3/TRBV12-4; abundance: many; CDR3aa: CASSLIIGSHITDTQYF; CDR3nt: TGTGCCAGCAGTTTAATTATCGGCAGCCACATCACAGATACGCAGTATTTT
d_gene: .; j_gene: TRBJ1-2; v_gene: TRBV7-3; abundance: few; CDR3aa: CASSAAGRGDYTF; CDR3nt: TGTGCCAGCAGCGCCGCCGGGAGGGGTGACTACACCTTC
d_gene: .; j_gene: TRBJ1-1; v_gene: TRBV29-1; abundance: many; CDR3aa: CSASPPRTTEAFF; CDR3nt: TGCAGCGCCTCCCCCCCCAGGACGACTGAAGCTTTCTTT
d_gene: .; j_gene: TRBJ2-7; v_gene: TRBV15; abundance: many; CDR3aa: CATSREGGSSYEQYF; CDR3nt: TGTGCCACCAGCAGAGAAGGGGGAAGCTCCTACGAGCAGTACTTC
d_gene: .; j_gene: TRBJ1-1; v_gene: TRBV4-1; abundance: .; CDR3aa: CASSQDRLLTVEAFF; CDR3nt: TGCGCCAGCAGCCAAGATAGGCTGCTAACGGTAGAAGCTTTCTTT
d_gene: .; j_gene: TRBJ2-7; v_gene: TRBV9; abundance: few; CDR3aa: CASSSTLAASYEQYF; CDR3nt: TGTGCCAGCAGCTCTACCTTAGCGGCCTCCTACGAGCAGTACTTC
d_gene: .; j_gene: TRBJ2-2; v_gene: TRBV9; abundance: few; CDR3aa: CASSVYPTLNTGELFF; CDR3nt: TGTGCCAGCAGCGTATATCCGACTCTGAACACCGGGGAGCTGTTTTTT
d_gene: .; j_gene: TRBJ2-4; v_gene: TRBV12-3/TRBV12-4; abundance: .; CDR3aa: CASSTGSNIQYF; CDR3nt: TGTGCCAGCAGCACAGGGTCAAACATTCAGTACTTC
d_gene: TRBD1; j_gene: TRBJ1-1; v_gene: TRBV25-1; abundance: many; CDR3aa: CASSDSQGSRTEAFF; CDR3nt: TGTGCCAGCAGTGACTCACAGGGGAGCAGGACTGAAGCTTTCTTT
d_gene: .; j_gene: TRBJ2-7; v_gene: TRBV20-1; abundance: few; CDR3aa: CSANRDSGQYF; CDR3nt: TGCAGTGCTAACCGGGACTCTGGGCAGTACTTC
d_gene: .; j_gene: TRBJ1-2; v_gene: TRBV5-1; abundance: many; CDR3aa: CASSPQINYGYTF; CDR3nt: TGCGCCAGCAGCCCTCAGATTAACTATGGCTACACCTTC
d_gene: .; j_gene: TRBJ1-1; v_gene: TRBV6-1; abundance: many; CDR3aa: CASSLTGQLGTEAFF; CDR3nt: TGTGCCAGCAGCCTGACAGGCCAACTGGGCACTGAAGCTTTCTTT
d_gene: TRBD1; j_gene: TRBJ2-7; v_gene: TRBV7-9; abundance: many; CDR3aa: CASSLGTGVAYEQYF; CDR3nt: TGTGCCAGCAGCTTAGGAACAGGGGTGGCCTACGAGCAGTACTTC
d_gene: .; j_gene: TRBJ2-7; v_gene: TRBV27; abundance: many; CDR3aa: CASSFGTNYEQYF; CDR3nt: TGTGCCAGCAGTTTCGGCACCAACTACGAGCAGTACTTC
d_gene: .; j_gene: TRBJ2-5; v_gene: TRBV12-3/TRBV12-4; abundance: .; CDR3aa: CASSYSQGGGETQYF; CDR3nt: TGTGCCAGCAGTTACTCTCAGGGCGGCGGGGAGACCCAGTACTTC
d_gene: .; j_gene: TRBJ2-1; v_gene: TRBV11-1; abundance: .; CDR3aa: CASSLATGLNEQFF; CDR3nt: TGTGCCAGCAGCTTAGCTACTGGTTTAAATGAGCAGTTCTTC
d_gene: .; j_gene: TRBJ2-4; v_gene: TRBV3-1; abundance: .; CDR3aa: CASSQGPPETLAKNIQYF; CDR3nt: TGTGCCAGCAGCCAAGGACCGCCAGAGACGTTAGCCAAAAACATTCAGTACTTC